Detailed here is one T cell receptor beta chain. The antigen remains undetermined. The data derive from a study of cytomegalovirus exposure and HLA in healthy donors. Study outcomes and limitations: Rates of TCR association differed by HLA locus in a later analysis, with DRB1 highest and HLA-C lowest.

PCR involved 60 Vbeta and 13 Jbeta primers. Here immunoSEQ multiplex PCR was the method, and the copy in TCRdb shows in-frame clones only, minus some. This sample has around 130,000 clones, with roughly 78% found just once. Germline CDR1 and CDR2: KGHSH and LQKENI. The CDR3 is 16 amino acids. V was trimmed by 3 bases and J by 2 bases, leaving 13 bases between them. Specimen: PBMCs. This sequence was found in a man in his thirties or forties in good health and CMV-seronegative. The chain combines TRBV18 with TRBJ2-2, with D possibly TRBD2 on 6 matching bases. The CDR3 here is CASSPYGSFNTGELFF. CDR3 in DNA: TGTGCCAGCTCACCTTACGGGAGCTTCAACACCGGGGAGCTGTTTTTT.